Here is one T cell receptor beta chain with its context. Its antigen specificity is not known. No base quality information exists; no much larger clone differs at one position. The sample originates from a study of blood T cell repertoires in COVID-19 (TCRdb year 2020). As for the study more broadly: The collaborator samples originated in the United States, Italy and Spain and spanned the acute and convalescent phases of COVID-19. The material from the prospective study consisted of cDNA or gDNA derived from T cells, B-cell-depleted T cells, or PBMCs. Subjects who had been exposed to COVID-19, were actively infected with it, or had recovered from it provided the deeply sampled blood TCRbeta repertoires that made up the dataset. The repertoires were made available in a free public database intended to serve as a resource for research on the immune response to SARS-CoV-2. The samples were drawn from two sources: the first 160 participants of the ongoing ImmuneRACE study, and over 1,000 subjects contributed by 6 global collaborators. Nearly every sample came with metadata listing a de-identified subject ID, COVID-19 status, age in years and sex. Where HLA class I and class II types were available, the types were taken from metadata supplied by the sample provider, not from assay-based typing.

TCRbeta CDR3 regions were amplified from genomic DNA using the immunoSEQ Assay, a bias-controlled multiplex PCR. In the original analysis: The number of nucleated cells in each sample was estimated by amplification of reference gene primers within the assay. To quantify the absolute abundance of each unique TCRbeta CDR3 rearrangement, sequence reads were collapsed and filtered. For each sample, productive Simpson clonality was calculated as the square root of Simpson's diversity index over productive rearrangements. As stored in TCRdb, this immuneACCESS dataset retains in-frame rearrangements with V and J assigned. A fraction of the clones does not appear; measured against another copy, unresolved V genes explain less than half of the discrepancy, and the remainder lacks a known reason. The V and J calls and clone size come from that table; D and trimming were worked out from the DNA. The sample contains approximately 260,000 clones, about 87% of them found a single time. Of the sample, 8.6% falls within the top ten clones.

The paper's findings and limits, for the study overall: The quantity of clinical and demographic metadata differed by source and by participant and was supplied without curation.

The collaborating institutions used their own protocols to collect whole blood in K2EDTA tubes. For TCRbeta analysis, collaborator samples were shipped as frozen whole blood, as isolated PBMCs, or as DNA extracted from either sample type. CDR3 length: 13 amino acids, cysteine to phenylalanine. Only the CDR3 region is kept as DNA, spanning 39 bases read in frame from base 1. Looking up the germline V gene yields CDR1 SQVTM and CDR2 ANQGSEA. V lost 4 bases and J lost 0 bases; the stretch between them is 6 bases long. The source is a human donor in a cohort sampled during active COVID-19. Material: peripheral blood. The chain is encoded by TRBV29-1 joined to TRBJ1-4; the D gene is unclear. The CDR3 is CSVATATNEKLFF. The sequence in DNA is TGCAGCGTTGCCACAGCAACTAATGAAAAACTGTTTTTT.